Listed below are T cell receptor beta chains from one sample, sequenced in a study of blood T cells in healthy people across ages. TCRdb analysed the 5' RACE reads with MiXCR anew, one entry per CDR3 protein. This sample has approximately 810,000 distinct CDR3 sequences; roughly 26% occur once, and the top ten carry around 16%. The sequenced material came from blood. The origin of the receptors is a woman older than 75 in good health. The CDR3 runs from the conserved cysteine through the conserved F or W. A D gene is named only where the DNA matches it firmly. Rows may omit the clone size; those that give it use once, few, many or a size class.

v_call: TRBV18; j_call: TRBJ1-2; d_call: TRBD1; cdr3_length: 13; clone_size: many; cdr3_nt: TGTGCCAGCTTACCGGGACAGGACTATGGCTACACCTTC; cdr3_aa: CASLPGQDYGYTF
v_call: TRBV7-8; j_call: TRBJ1-2; d_call: .; cdr3_length: 9; clone_size: few; cdr3_nt: TGTGCCAGCACCCCGGTCTACACCTTC; cdr3_aa: CASTPVYTF
v_call: TRBV4-3; j_call: TRBJ2-5; d_call: .; cdr3_length: 16; clone_size: many; cdr3_nt: TGCGCCAGCAGCCAAGATTGGGGGGCTCTTCAAGAGACCCAGTACTTC; cdr3_aa: CASSQDWGALQETQYF
v_call: TRBV10-3; j_call: TRBJ2-7; d_call: TRBD2; cdr3_length: 17; clone_size: .; cdr3_nt: TGTGCCATCAGCGGGACTAGCGGGAGGGCCTTTCCCTACGAGCAGTACTTC; cdr3_aa: CAISGTSGRAFPYEQYF
v_call: TRBV12-3/TRBV12-4; j_call: TRBJ2-5; d_call: TRBD2; cdr3_length: 15; clone_size: .; cdr3_nt: TGTGCCAGCAGTTTAGAAGCGGGGGTGGGGAAGACCCAGTACTTC; cdr3_aa: CASSLEAGVGKTQYF
v_call: TRBV7-2; j_call: TRBJ1-6; d_call: .; cdr3_length: 13; clone_size: .; cdr3_nt: TGTGCCAGACGGGGATCCTATAATTCACCCCTCCACTTT; cdr3_aa: CARRGSYNSPLHF
v_call: TRBV20-1; j_call: TRBJ2-3; d_call: .; cdr3_length: 15; clone_size: .; cdr3_nt: TGCAGTGCGAGGGGCAGTTACCGGCGTGGAGATACGCAGTATTTT; cdr3_aa: CSARGSYRRGDTQYF
v_call: TRBV11-2; j_call: TRBJ2-3; d_call: .; cdr3_length: 17; clone_size: many; cdr3_nt: TGTGCCAGCAGCTTAGTATCCTCCGGGACTAGCACAGATACGCAGTATTTT; cdr3_aa: CASSLVSSGTSTDTQYF
v_call: TRBV3-1; j_call: TRBJ2-5; d_call: TRBD2; cdr3_length: 16; clone_size: .; cdr3_nt: TGTGCCAGCAGCCAAAGATCTAGCGGCCACAAAGAGACCCAGTACTTC; cdr3_aa: CASSQRSSGHKETQYF
v_call: TRBV20-1; j_call: TRBJ2-1; d_call: .; cdr3_length: 14; clone_size: .; cdr3_nt: TGCAGTGCTGGAGATCTGTTAACCTACAATGAGCAGTTCTTC; cdr3_aa: CSAGDLLTYNEQFF
v_call: TRBV20-1; j_call: TRBJ1-6; d_call: TRBD1; cdr3_length: 14; clone_size: many; cdr3_nt: TGCAGTGCTAGGGACAGGGGGAATAATTCACCCCTCCACTTT; cdr3_aa: CSARDRGNNSPLHF
v_call: TRBV11-2; j_call: TRBJ2-3; d_call: .; cdr3_length: 13; clone_size: many; cdr3_nt: TGTGCCAGCAGCTTCGCCCAGGGTGATACGCAGTATTTT; cdr3_aa: CASSFAQGDTQYF
v_call: TRBV6-2/TRBV6-3; j_call: TRBJ2-7; d_call: .; cdr3_length: 18; clone_size: .; cdr3_nt: TGTGCCAGCAGTTACTCGTATGCAAGCGGCGGGGATCCCTACGAGCAGTACTTC; cdr3_aa: CASSYSYASGGDPYEQYF
v_call: TRBV7-2; j_call: TRBJ2-5; d_call: TRBD1; cdr3_length: 15; clone_size: many; cdr3_nt: TGTGCCAGCAGCACCCGACAGGGGGCTGTAGAGACCCAGTACTTC; cdr3_aa: CASSTRQGAVETQYF
v_call: TRBV7-9; j_call: TRBJ2-7; d_call: .; cdr3_length: 15; clone_size: many; cdr3_nt: TGTGCCAGCAGCCCTAATACAGGGAGCTCCTACGAGCAGTACTTC; cdr3_aa: CASSPNTGSSYEQYF
v_call: TRBV4-1; j_call: TRBJ2-7; d_call: .; cdr3_length: 15; clone_size: many; cdr3_nt: TGCGCCAGCAGCCACCAAAGAGGGGGACCCTACGAGCAGTACTTC; cdr3_aa: CASSHQRGGPYEQYF
v_call: TRBV6-6; j_call: TRBJ2-5; d_call: TRBD2; cdr3_length: 16; clone_size: .; cdr3_nt: TGTGCCAGCAGTTATACTAGCGGGAGTGGTCGGGAGACCCAGTACTTC; cdr3_aa: CASSYTSGSGRETQYF
v_call: TRBV7-2; j_call: TRBJ2-1; d_call: .; cdr3_length: 16; clone_size: many; cdr3_nt: TGTGCCAGCAGTTGGGGATGGGGGTTGTCCTACAATGAGCAGTTCTTC; cdr3_aa: CASSWGWGLSYNEQFF
v_call: TRBV4-2; j_call: TRBJ2-2; d_call: .; cdr3_length: 18; clone_size: .; cdr3_nt: TGTGCCAGCAGCCAAGATATTTTAGCGTCTACGAACACCGGGGAGCTGTTTTTT; cdr3_aa: CASSQDILASTNTGELFF
v_call: TRBV19; j_call: TRBJ2-3; d_call: TRBD2; cdr3_length: 16; clone_size: .; cdr3_nt: TGTGCCAGTAGTTCACCCAGCGGGGGGGCGATAGATTCGCAGTATTTT; cdr3_aa: CASSSPSGGAIDSQYF
v_call: TRBV2; j_call: TRBJ1-1; d_call: .; cdr3_length: 14; clone_size: .; cdr3_nt: TGTGCCAGCAGTGTAGAAGTTACGAACACTGAAGCTTTCTTT; cdr3_aa: CASSVEVTNTEAFF
v_call: TRBV7-8; j_call: TRBJ2-2; d_call: TRBD1; cdr3_length: 16; clone_size: .; cdr3_nt: TGTGCCAGCAATCATCCGGGGACAGGTCTGTCCGGGGAGCTGTTTTTT; cdr3_aa: CASNHPGTGLSGELFF
v_call: TRBV4-1; j_call: TRBJ2-7; d_call: .; cdr3_length: 13; clone_size: .; cdr3_nt: TGCGCCAGCAGCCAAGATAGTACCTACGAGCAGTACTTC; cdr3_aa: CASSQDSTYEQYF
v_call: TRBV6-2/TRBV6-3; j_call: TRBJ2-1; d_call: .; cdr3_length: 16; clone_size: many; cdr3_nt: TGTGCCAGCAGTTCTACCTCGGGGACTCCTCGGAATGAGCAGTTCTTC; cdr3_aa: CASSSTSGTPRNEQFF
v_call: TRBV4-1; j_call: TRBJ2-3; d_call: TRBD1; cdr3_length: 18; clone_size: .; cdr3_nt: TGCGCCGGCAGCCATGGAACAGGGGGGATGCTTAGCACAGATACGCAGTATTTT; cdr3_aa: CAGSHGTGGMLSTDTQYF
v_call: TRBV30; j_call: TRBJ2-5; d_call: TRBD2; cdr3_length: 14; clone_size: few; cdr3_nt: TGTGCCTGGAGGGTTCACGGGGGGGCAGCGACCCAGTACTTC; cdr3_aa: CAWRVHGGAATQYF